This T cell receptor (beta chain) was identified in a study of blood T cells in healthy people across ages. Between the trimmed V and J ends, which lost 5 bases and 4 bases, there was a span of 17 bases. From germline, CDR1 is DFQATT and CDR2 SNEGSKA (reference sequence). The CDR3 is 14 residues long. A J-beta primer mix and a sample-barcoded 5' primer were used in a second PCR of roughly 7 to 12 cycles. A template-switch adaptor that had 12 random nucleotides put a tag on each cDNA molecule. MiXCR, applied by TCRdb to the 5' RACE reads, yields one record per CDR3 protein. The sample records 550,000 to 700,000 distinct CDR3 sequences, approximately 30% being singletons. Details on this clonotype: Its target is unknown.

Extractions gave at least 5.5 micrograms of total RNA per sample. Findings and limits, study-wide: Diversity figures based on one million T cells were deemed too low.

The clonotype comes from a woman aged 65 to 85 in good health. The chain employs TRBV20-1 and TRBJ2-5; a possible D gene is TRBD2 (7 bases). Input material: blood. CDR3 residues: CSALPGGPGETQYF. The CDR3, as DNA: TGCAGTGCTCTCCCCGGGGGGCCTGGAGAGACCCAGTACTTC.